Presented here are 20 T cell receptor beta chains from one specimen sequenced in a study of human T cells and chemical hapten exposure. MiXCR, run by TCRdb on the RACE reads, gives a single entry per CDR3 protein. Among about 100,000 distinct CDR3 sequences listed, more than 9.5% were seen once. Time point given: patch test 2, 6 weeks after DPC sensitization. Noted treatment: therapeutic diphenylcyclopropenone sensitization with weekly scalp DPC. This material consisted of whole blood, taken in connection with sensitization to the hapten diphenylcyclopropenone (DPC). Receptors originate from a woman aged 40-49 years with alopecia areata. Some clones in this sample may be carry-over from other donors' samples.

J is TRBJ1-6 and V is TRBV11-2; D is undetermined. This CDR3 region has 17 residues. With 6 bases removed from V and 2 bases from J, the gap between germline ends came to 17 bases. The germline gives CDR1 SGHAT, CDR2 FQNNGV. Here the CDR3 DNA reads TGTGCCAGCAGTCCCGATCAACTCACTGCCTATAATTCACCCCTCCACTTT. Its translation: CASSPDQLTAYNSPLHF.

The table lists this clonotype with many counts. The rearrangement joins TRBV29-1 to TRBJ1-1; perhaps TRBD1 as D (6 bases). This CDR3 is built from 12 residues. Germline V gene lookup returns CDR1 SQVTM and CDR2 ANQGSEA. V gave up 5 bases and J gave up 5 bases, with 12 bases separating them. The CDR3 DNA reads as TGCAGCGTTCCCGAGGGGGTAACTGAAGCTTTCTTT. Translated, it gives CSVPEGVTEAFF.

This clonotype was found many times. The V call is TRBV7-6, the J call TRBJ1-4; TRBD1 might be the D (6 bases). The ends were cut back, 3 bases at V and 10 bases at J, with 21 bases in the middle. The CDR3 consists of 16 residues. Germline values: CDR1 SGHVS, CDR2 FNYEAQ. The DNA of the CDR3 is TGTGCCAGCAGCTTCGCACCGGGCCCGCAAGGGGGAAAACTGTTTTTT. It is translated as CASSFAPGPQGGKLFF.

J is TRBJ1-3 and V is TRBV4-2, with D possibly TRBD1 on 6 matching bases. The CDR3 is 16 amino acids. The V end was cut by 1 base, the J end by 4 bases, with 14 bases between. The germline gives CDR1 LGHNA, CDR2 YNFKEQ. CDR3 protein: CASSQVGAGRGNTIYF. The DNA of the CDR3 is TGTGCCAGCAGCCAAGTGGGGGCAGGGCGAGGAAACACCATATATTTT.

The V and J genes are TRBV12-3 or TRBV12-4 and TRBJ1-2, with D possibly TRBD1 on 6 matching bases. This CDR3 is built from 13 residues. V lost 2 bases and J 5 bases, leaving 9 bases between the germline ends. The DNA of the CDR3 is TGTGCCAGCAGTTTATGGGACACTTATGGCTACACCTTC. Residues: CASSLWDTYGYTF.

The V gene is TRBV24-1, the J gene TRBJ2-1, with D tentatively TRBD1 or TRBD2 (5 bases each). This CDR3 region has 17 residues. The ends were cut back, 4 bases at V and 12 bases at J, with 27 bases in the middle. Germline V lookup: CDR1 KGHDR, CDR2 SFDVKD. The CDR3 DNA is TGTGCCACCAGTGACCTCATGGGACCGACCCCCAATCACGGGCAGTTCTTC. Protein sequence: CATSDLMGPTPNHGQFF.

The rearrangement joins TRBV20-1 to TRBJ2-1, with D unresolved. Trimming pared 4 bases from V and 5 bases from J, leaving 9 bases between. The length of the CDR3 is 12 residues. Germline CDR1 is DFQATT and CDR2 is SNEGSKA (reference sequence). The CDR3 sequence: CSATENHNEQFF. In nucleotides, the CDR3 is TGCAGTGCTACCGAGAATCACAATGAGCAGTTCTTC.

This clonotype was detected a few times. The V call is TRBV11-2, the J call TRBJ2-3; D may be TRBD2 (5 bases). This CDR3 has 17 amino acids. Germline CDR1 is SGHAT and CDR2 is FQNNGV. V lost 1 base and J lost 0, with 14 bases in between. The CDR3 reads CASSLGLGSGSTDTQYF. CDR3 DNA sequence: TGTGCCAGCAGCTTAGGACTGGGGAGCGGTAGCACAGATACGCAGTATTTT.

CDR3 loop: CSASPGGGADTQYF. CDR3 bases: TGCAGTGCTAGCCCCGGAGGGGGGGCAGATACGCAGTATTTT. This chain joins TRBV20-1 and TRBJ2-3; maybe TRBD2 (7 bases). This CDR3 has 14 residues. In germline, CDR1 is DFQATT, CDR2 SNEGSKA (reference sequence). Trimming took 3 bases from V and 4 from J, leaving 14 bases between them.

This clonotype was detected a few times. The chain employs TRBV2 and TRBJ2-3; D gene uncertain. Germline loops: CDR1 SNHLY, CDR2 FYNNEI. The CDR3 spans 13 residues. Between the trimmed V and J ends, which lost 5 bases and 2 bases, there was a span of 8 bases. CDR3 nucleotide sequence: TGTGCCAGCAGTAAAGACTCCACAGATACGCAGTATTTT. This encodes CASSKDSTDTQYF.

This clonotype occurred a few times. This chain uses TRBV6-2 or TRBV6-3 with TRBJ2-7; 9 nucleotides agree with TRBD1. Losses at the gene ends were 2 bases for V and 2 bases for J; bases not matched to a gene: 13. CDR3 length: 18 amino acids. CDR1 MNHEY and CDR2 SVGEGT come from the germline V gene. The CDR3 sequence: CASSYPRTGAVLPYEQYF. As DNA, the CDR3 is TGTGCCAGCAGTTACCCCCGGACAGGGGCCGTCCTCCCCTACGAGCAGTACTTC.

The V gene is TRBV6-5, the J gene TRBJ1-1; D gene unclear. The CDR3 is made up of 16 amino acids. V gave up 6 bases and J gave up 0 bases, with 17 bases separating them. The germline CDR1 and CDR2 sequences are MNHEY and SVGAGI. The CDR3 DNA reads as TGTGCCAGCAGGTCCACTATTGGACCGTTGAACACTGAAGCTTTCTTT. Translated: CASRSTIGPLNTEAFF.

The table lists this clonotype with many counts. The chain combines TRBV2 with TRBJ1-5, with TRBD1 matching over 7 bases. CDR1 is SNHLY, CDR2 FYNNEI, per germline. CDR3 length: 15 amino acids. Germline trimming cut 2 bases from V and 3 bases from J; bases unmatched to any gene: 4. DNA of the CDR3: TGTGCCAGCAGTGAAATGGGACAGACCAATCAGCCCCAGCATTTT. This gives the protein CASSEMGQTNQPQHF.

This clonotype appeared many times. This sequence joins TRBV12-3 or TRBV12-4 and TRBJ2-1; TRBD2 is a possible D gene (6 bases). Between the trimmed V and J ends, which lost 7 bases and 6 bases, there was a span of 13 bases. The CDR3 runs 13 residues. For the CDR3, the DNA is TGTGCCAGCACGCGGGACTGGGGCAATGAGCAGTTCTTC. Translation: CASTRDWGNEQFF.

In this sample, this clonotype turned up a few times. The chain recombines TRBV18 with TRBJ2-1, with 13 bases lining up with TRBD2. This CDR3 comprises 14 residues. V gave up 10 bases and J gave up 9 bases; unmatched junction bases: 9. Germline values: CDR1 KGHSH, CDR2 LQKENI. As DNA, the CDR3 is TGTGCCATTGCCGGGACTAGCGGGGTCGGTGAGCAGTTCTTC. This encodes CAIAGTSGVGEQFF.

The table lists this clonotype with a few counts. The genes are TRBV13 and TRBJ2-5; 7 bases are a match to TRBD1. Trimming at V came to 0 bases and at J to 3 bases, leaving 7 bases not matched to a gene. Germline V CDR1 and CDR2: PRHDT, FYEKMQ (reference sequence). The CDR3 runs 16 residues. The DNA for the CDR3 is TGTGCCAGCAGCTTAGGGACGCAGGGGGATGAAGAGACCCAGTACTTC. Amino acids: CASSLGTQGDEETQYF.

The J gene is TRBJ2-7, the V gene TRBV6-5, with TRBD2 matching 14 bases. The V and J ends lost 6 bases and 5 bases, in that order; junction bases with no gene match: 9. Germline CDR1 and CDR2: MNHEY and SVGAGI. CDR3 size: 16 residues. The CDR3, as DNA: TGTGCCAGCAGATCACTCGGGACTAGCGGGGGCAACGAGCAGTACTTC. Translating it yields CASRSLGTSGGNEQYF.

Ten or more counts support this clonotype. The rearrangement uses TRBV12-3 or TRBV12-4 and TRBJ2-1; D might be TRBD1 (5 bases). CDR3 size: 16 residues. V was cut by 5 bases and J by 0 bases, with 14 bases left in between. CDR3 coding DNA: TGTGCCAGCAGTCTAGAGGACATTCCCTCCTACAATGAGCAGTTCTTC. Amino acids: CASSLEDIPSYNEQFF.

This clonotype occurred a few times. The genes are TRBV11-2 and TRBJ1-1; D not certain. There are 11 residues in the CDR3. Trimming stripped 6 bases from V and 7 bases from J, with 9 bases between. CDR1 is SGHAT and CDR2 is FQNNGV in the germline V gene. Here the CDR3 reads CASSQSSEAFF. CDR3 bases: TGTGCCAGCAGTCAAAGCAGTGAAGCTTTCTTT.

The rearrangement links TRBV5-8 to TRBJ2-3; no clear D gene. The germline V and J ends were trimmed by 2 bases and 3 bases, with 16 bases remaining between them. The CDR3 is 16 amino acids. Germline CDR1 is SGHTS and CDR2 is YDEGEE. The CDR3 bases are TGTGCCAGCAGCTTCCCTTCCGGCGCGAATACAGATACGCAGTATTTT. Translated: CASSFPSGANTDTQYF.